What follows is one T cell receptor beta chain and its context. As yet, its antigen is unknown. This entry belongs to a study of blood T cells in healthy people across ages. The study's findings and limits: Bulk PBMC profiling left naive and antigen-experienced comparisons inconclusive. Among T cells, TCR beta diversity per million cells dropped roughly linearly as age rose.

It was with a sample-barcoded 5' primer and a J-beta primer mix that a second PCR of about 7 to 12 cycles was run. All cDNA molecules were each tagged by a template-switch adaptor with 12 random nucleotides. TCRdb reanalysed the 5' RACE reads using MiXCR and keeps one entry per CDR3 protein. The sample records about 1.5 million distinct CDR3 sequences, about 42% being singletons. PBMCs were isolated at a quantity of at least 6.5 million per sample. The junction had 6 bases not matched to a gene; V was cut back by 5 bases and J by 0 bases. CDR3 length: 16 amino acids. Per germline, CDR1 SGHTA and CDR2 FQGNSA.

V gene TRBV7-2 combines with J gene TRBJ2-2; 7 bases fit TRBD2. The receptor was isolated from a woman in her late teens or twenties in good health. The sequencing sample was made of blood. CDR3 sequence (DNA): TGTGCCAGCAGCGGGGTTGCGGGAGCGAACACCGGGGAGCTGTTTTTT. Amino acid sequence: CASSGVAGANTGELFF. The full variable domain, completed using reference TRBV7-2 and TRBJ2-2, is GAGVSQSPSNKVTEKGKDVELRCDPISGHTALYWYRQSLGQGLEFLIYFQGNSAPDKSGLPSDRFSAERTGGSVSTLTIQRTQQEDSAVYLCASSGVAGANTGELFFGEGSRLTVL.